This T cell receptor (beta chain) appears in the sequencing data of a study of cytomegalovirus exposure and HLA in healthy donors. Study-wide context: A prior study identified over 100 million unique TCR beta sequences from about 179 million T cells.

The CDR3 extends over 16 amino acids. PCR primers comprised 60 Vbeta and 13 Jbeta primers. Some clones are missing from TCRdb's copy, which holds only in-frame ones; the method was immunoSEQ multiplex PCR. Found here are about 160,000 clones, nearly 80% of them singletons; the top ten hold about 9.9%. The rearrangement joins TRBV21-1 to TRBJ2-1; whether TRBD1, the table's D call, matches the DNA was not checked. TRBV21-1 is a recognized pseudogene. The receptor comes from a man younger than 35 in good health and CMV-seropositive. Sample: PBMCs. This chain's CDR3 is CASSKVVRPSYNEQFF. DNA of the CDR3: TGTGCCAGCAGCAAAGTGGTCAGGCCCTCCTACAATGAGCAGTTCTTC.